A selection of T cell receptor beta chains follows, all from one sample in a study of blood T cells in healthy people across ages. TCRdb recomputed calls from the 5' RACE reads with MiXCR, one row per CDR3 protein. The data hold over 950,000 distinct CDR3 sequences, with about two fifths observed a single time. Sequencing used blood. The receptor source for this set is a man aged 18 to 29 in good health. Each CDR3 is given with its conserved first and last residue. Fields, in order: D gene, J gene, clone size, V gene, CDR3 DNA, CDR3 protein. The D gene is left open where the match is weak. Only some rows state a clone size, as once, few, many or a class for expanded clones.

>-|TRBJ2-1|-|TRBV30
TGTGCCGGGAGTGTACTTGGTGAGCAGTTCTTC
CAGSVLGEQFF
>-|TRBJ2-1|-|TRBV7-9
TGTGCCAGCAGCACAGACGGTGGCATCTCCCGTGAGCAGTTCTTC
CASSTDGGISREQFF
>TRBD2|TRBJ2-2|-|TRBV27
TGTGCCAGCTGTAAACAGCGGGGGGGGACACTAAACACCGGGGAGCTGTTTTTT
CASCKQRGGTLNTGELFF
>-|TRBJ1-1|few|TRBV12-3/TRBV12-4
TGTGCCAGCAGTTTAAGACAGGAGGGAACTGAAGCTTTCTTT
CASSLRQEGTEAFF
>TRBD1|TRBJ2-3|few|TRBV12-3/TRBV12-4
TGTGCCAGCAGTTTTAACAGGGGCGCAGATACGCAGTATTTT
CASSFNRGADTQYF
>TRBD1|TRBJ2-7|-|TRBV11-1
TGTGCCAGCAGCTGGGACAGGGGAAAGGACGAGCAGTACTTC
CASSWDRGKDEQYF
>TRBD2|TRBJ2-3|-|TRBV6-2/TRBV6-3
TGTGCCAGCAGTCAAGGCCTAGCGGGGGGGATCACAGATACGCAGTATTTT
CASSQGLAGGITDTQYF
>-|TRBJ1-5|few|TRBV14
TGTCCTAACGATGGGGGCCGTTGCAATCAGCCCCAGCATTTT
CPNDGGRCNQPQHF
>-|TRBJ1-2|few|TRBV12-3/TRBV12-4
TGTGCCAGCACCCCGGACAGCGGCTATGGCTACACCTTC
CASTPDSGYGYTF
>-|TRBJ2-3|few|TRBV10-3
TGTGCCATCAGTGAGTCGAGGGGAGGTAAAGATACGCAGTATTTT
CAISESRGGKDTQYF
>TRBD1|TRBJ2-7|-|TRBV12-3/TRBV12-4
TGTGCCAGCAGTTTTGGGACAGGGTTCTACGAGCAGTACTTC
CASSFGTGFYEQYF
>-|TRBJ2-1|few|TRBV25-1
TGTGCCAGCAGTGTACACAATGAGCAGTTCTTC
CASSVHNEQFF
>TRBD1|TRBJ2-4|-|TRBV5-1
TGCGCCAGCAGCGGGAAAGGGACAGGGGAAAACATTCAGTACTTC
CASSGKGTGENIQYF
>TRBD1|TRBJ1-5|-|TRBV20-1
TGCAGTGCCCCCGGGACAGGCATGATGAATCAGCCCCAGCATTTT
CSAPGTGMMNQPQHF
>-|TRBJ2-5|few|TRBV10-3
TGTGCCACCAAGGGTAGCGAGGAGACCCAGTACTTC
CATKGSEETQYF
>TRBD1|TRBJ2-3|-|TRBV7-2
TGTGCCAGCAGCTTTAGTAGGGGGCTTGGCACAGATACGCAGTATTTT
CASSFSRGLGTDTQYF
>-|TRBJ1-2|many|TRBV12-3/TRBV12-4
TGTGCCAGCAGCCGGGGGGATGGCTACACCTTC
CASSRGDGYTF
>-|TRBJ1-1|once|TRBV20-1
TGTAGTGCTAGGAGTGGGGGCTCTGAAGCTTTCTTT
CSARSGGSEAFF
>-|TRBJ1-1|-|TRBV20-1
TGCAGTGCTAGAAAGGACGGTAACACTGAAGCTTTCTTT
CSARKDGNTEAFF
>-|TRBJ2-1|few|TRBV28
TGTGCCAGCAGTTTTACGGGGGACAACATATACAATGAGCAGTTCTTC
CASSFTGDNIYNEQFF
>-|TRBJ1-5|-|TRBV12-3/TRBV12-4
TGTGCCAGCAGGGACAGCACAAATAGCAATCAGCCCCAGCATTTT
CASRDSTNSNQPQHF
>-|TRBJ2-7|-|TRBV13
TGTGCCAGCAGCTTAGGGTATTACGAGCGGTACTTC
CASSLGYYERYF
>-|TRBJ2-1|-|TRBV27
TGTGCCAGTCGGGACACCTACAATGAGCAGTTCTTC
CASRDTYNEQFF
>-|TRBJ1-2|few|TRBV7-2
TGTGCCAGCAGAAAACAGAGCGATGGCTACACCTTC
CASRKQSDGYTF
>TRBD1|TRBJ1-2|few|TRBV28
TGTGCCAGTTGTACGGGACAGGGAACCTATGGCTACACCTTC
CASCTGQGTYGYTF
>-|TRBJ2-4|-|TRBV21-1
TGTGCCAGCAGCAAAGTAAACGACAGGGGACCCACCTACGGGCAGTACTTC
CASSKVNDRGPTYGQYF
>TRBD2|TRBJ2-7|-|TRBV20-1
TGCAGTGCGAGCGGGAGTCTCTACGAGCAGTACTTC
CSASGSLYEQYF
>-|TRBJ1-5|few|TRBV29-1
TGCAGCGTTGAATGGAGTAGAGGGGAGAATCAGCCCCAGCATTTT
CSVEWSRGENQPQHF
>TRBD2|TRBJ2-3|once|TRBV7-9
TGTGCCACCTTAACCCCACTAGCGGCGCGAAGAGATACGCAGTATTTT
CATLTPLAARRDTQYF
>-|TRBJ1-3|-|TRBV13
TGTGCCAGCAGCTTAAAGACCTTAGGAAACACCATATATTTT
CASSLKTLGNTIYF
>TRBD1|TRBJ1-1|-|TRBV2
TGTGCCAGCAGCGACTATGGACAGGGAAGTTATGAGGACACTGAAGCTTTCTTT
CASSDYGQGSYEDTEAFF
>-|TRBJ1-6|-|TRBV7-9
TGTGCCAGCAGCTTCATCAAGTGGAGTGACGGGAGCTCCTATAATTCACCCCTCCACTTT
CASSFIKWSDGSSYNSPLHF
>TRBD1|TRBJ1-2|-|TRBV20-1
TGCAGTAGCCAGGGGGCCTCTTTGGATGGCTACACCTTC
CSSQGASLDGYTF
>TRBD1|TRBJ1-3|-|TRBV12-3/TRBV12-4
TGTGCCAGCAGTTTACCGCAAACTTGGGACAGTGGAAACACCATATATTTT
CASSLPQTWDSGNTIYF
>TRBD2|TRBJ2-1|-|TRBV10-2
TGCGCCAGCTCGGACCGCGGGAGCTCCTACAATGAGCAGTTCTTC
CASSDRGSSYNEQFF
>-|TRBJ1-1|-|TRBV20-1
TGCAGTGCTCCTCCCGAGGCAGGGGCTTACACTGAAGCTTTCTTT
CSAPPEAGAYTEAFF
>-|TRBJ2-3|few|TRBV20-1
TGCAGTGCCCGCGCGGGGGCGAACACAGATACGCAGTATTTT
CSARAGANTDTQYF
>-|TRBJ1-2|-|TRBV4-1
TGCGCCAGCAGCCCCCCCTACGGCTCTAACTATGGCTACACCTTC
CASSPPYGSNYGYTF
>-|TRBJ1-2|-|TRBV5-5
TGTGCCAGCAGCTTAAGGGCGCCTAACTATGGCTACACCTTC
CASSLRAPNYGYTF
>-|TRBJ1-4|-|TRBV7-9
TGTGCCAGCAGCTTTTCCGATGGGGAACTCCGTGAAAAACTGTTTTTT
CASSFSDGELREKLFF
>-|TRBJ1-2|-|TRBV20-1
TGCAGTGCTAGAGATCGGACAAGGCCGAACTATGGCTACACCTTC
CSARDRTRPNYGYTF
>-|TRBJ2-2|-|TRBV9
TGTGCCAGCAGCGTAGAGGTATCCACCGGGGAGCTGTTTTTT
CASSVEVSTGELFF
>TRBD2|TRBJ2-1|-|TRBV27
TGTGCCAGCAGTTTCTTTGTTCTAGCGGGGCCCAATGAGCAGTTCTTC
CASSFFVLAGPNEQFF
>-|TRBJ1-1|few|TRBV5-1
TGCGCCAGCAGCTTGGTTCCCGACAGCAAGTTGAACACTGAAGCTTTCTTT
CASSLVPDSKLNTEAFF
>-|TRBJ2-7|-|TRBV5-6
TGTGCCAGCAGCTTGGTGGGCAGAAGCTCCTACGAGCAGTACTTC
CASSLVGRSSYEQYF
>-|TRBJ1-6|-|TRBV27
TGTGCCAGCAGCCCCGGCCTCTTTGGGAGTTCACCCCCCCACTTT
CASSPGLFGSSPPHF
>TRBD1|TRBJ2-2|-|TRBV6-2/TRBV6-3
TGTGCCAGCAGTTATTTACAGGGGGGAAGCACCGGGGAGCTGTTTTTT
CASSYLQGGSTGELFF
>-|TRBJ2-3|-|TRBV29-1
TGCAGCGTTGTGGACCCAAAGGGTGCAGATACGCAGTATTTT
CSVVDPKGADTQYF
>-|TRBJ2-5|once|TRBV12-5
TGTGCTAGTGGTTTGGGGTATGGGGAAGAGACCCAGTACTTC
CASGLGYGEETQYF
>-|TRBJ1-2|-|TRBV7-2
TGTGCCAGCAGCCCTCTCCGCGGGGGAGCTGGCTACACCTTC
CASSPLRGGAGYTF